Listed here are 17 T cell receptor beta chains from one sample, sequenced in a study of OX40 agonist ivuxolimab in advanced cancers. Only in-frame clones appear in the TCRdb table, and some are missing; sequencing was by immunoSEQ multiplex PCR. The sample includes tens of thousands of clones, 88% of them seen just once. The sequenced sample was CD4+ or CD8+ T cells sorted from blood, obtained in a trial of the OX40 agonist ivuxolimab. Receptor source: an adult with an advanced solid tumor such as melanoma, head and neck, liver or kidney cancer.

The rearrangement links TRBV15 to TRBJ2-1; D unclear. Trimming left V 1 base short and J 9 bases short, with 10 bases between. CDR3 length equals 13 residues. CDR1 and CDR2 (germline): LNHNV, YYDKDF (reference sequence). As DNA, the CDR3 is TGTGCCACCAGCAGAGGTGATAGGGCTGAGCAGTTCTTC. Protein sequence: CATSRGDRAEQFF.

CDR3 sequence reads: CASSEKGMSEQYF. CDR3 bases: TGCGCCAGCAGTGAGAAGGGTATGAGCGAGCAGTACTTC. The V call is TRBV10-2, the J call TRBJ2-7; D is uncertain. Germline V lookup: CDR1 WSHSY, CDR2 SAAADI. The CDR3 contains 13 residues. The germline V and J ends were trimmed by 2 bases and 6 bases, with 11 bases remaining between them.

CDR3 coding DNA: TGTGCCAGCAGCGCGGGGGTGCAGGGTGGGACTGAAGCTTTCTTT. Its translation is CASSAGVQGGTEAFF. The chain uses TRBV9 and TRBJ1-1; D perhaps matches TRBD1 (5 bases). Trimming removed 3 bases at V and 5 bases at J, with 17 bases between. The CDR3 sequence is 15 residues long. Germline CDR1 is SGDLS and CDR2 is YYNGEE. The variable domain in full, with the rest retrieved from reference TRBV9 and TRBJ1-1, is DSGVTQTPKHLITATGQRVTLRCSPRSGDLSVYWYQQSLDQGLQFLIQYYNGEERAKGNILERFSAQQFPDLHSELNLSSLELGDSALYFCASSAGVQGGTEAFFGQGTRLTVV.

This rearrangement joins TRBV15 to TRBJ1-1, with D possibly TRBD1 on 5 matching bases. Trimming removed 4 bases from V and 1 base from J, with 13 bases in between. The CDR3 runs to 15 residues. CDR1 and CDR2 from the germline V gene are LNHNV and YYDKDF (reference sequence). Written as DNA, the CDR3 is TGTGCCACCAGCAAGGGACGGAGGGAGAACACTGAAGCTTTCTTT. This sequence encodes CATSKGRRENTEAFF.

The CDR3 nucleotides are TGCGCCAGCAGTGCACAGGGCTCTGGAAACACCATATATTTT. Protein sequence: CASSAQGSGNTIYF. The chain uses TRBV10-2 and TRBJ1-3; the D gene is possibly TRBD1 (6 bases). Germline lookup yields CDR1 WSHSY and CDR2 SAAADI. This CDR3 spans 14 amino acids. V was cut by 4 bases and J by 0 bases, with 7 bases left in between.

The rearrangement joins TRBV19 to TRBJ2-5, with 7 bases matching TRBD2. The CDR3 totals 16 residues. The germline V gene encodes CDR1 LNHDA and CDR2 SQIVND (reference sequence). The V and J ends lost 6 bases and 2 bases, in that order; junction bases with no gene match: 12. The chain's CDR3 is CASSPPASGGQETQYF. The CDR3 DNA reads as TGTGCCAGTAGCCCCCCGGCTAGCGGAGGACAAGAGACCCAGTACTTC.

The CDR3 DNA is TGTGCCAGCAGCCCCGGAGGTCTCGGCGGATCCTACGAGCAGTACTTC. As protein: CASSPGGLGGSYEQYF. The chain has TRBV7-9 and TRBJ2-7; TRBD2 is a possible D gene (5 bases). Trimming pared 5 bases from V and 1 base from J, leaving 18 bases between. Germline values: CDR1 SEHNR, CDR2 FQNEAQ (reference sequence). The CDR3 is 16 residues long.

This clone was seen once. This chain joins TRBV6-5 and TRBJ1-2; 7 bases are shared with TRBD1. The CDR3 sequence is 15 residues long. J gave up 8 bases and V 0 bases, and 9 bases lay outside the gene matches. Germline V gene sequence: CDR1 MNHEY, CDR2 SVGAGI. The CDR3 loop is CASSYSRGRGIGYTF. The CDR3 DNA reads TGTGCCAGCAGTTACTCGAGGGGCAGGGGGATCGGCTACACCTTC.

This chain uses TRBV7-9 with TRBJ1-1, with D perhaps matching TRBD1 (6 bases). The CDR3 is 15 residues long. Trimming left V 2 bases short and J 6 bases short, with 16 bases between. Germline V CDR1 and CDR2: SEHNR, FQNEAQ (reference sequence). The CDR3 region is CASSLWSGRGSEAFF. The CDR3 DNA is TGTGCCAGCAGCTTATGGAGCGGCAGGGGCTCTGAAGCTTTCTTT.

The chain recombines TRBV2 with TRBJ1-2; D is unclear. V was shortened by 3 bases and J by 4 bases, with 9 bases between the two germline ends. The CDR3 contains 13 residues. Germline assignment: CDR1 SNHLY and CDR2 FYNNEI. CDR3 residues: CASSEGSIYGYTF. Written as DNA, the CDR3 is TGTGCCAGCAGTGAGGGCAGCATCTATGGCTACACCTTC.

The V and J genes are TRBV11-2 and TRBJ2-1; maybe TRBD2 (5 bases). The germline V and J ends were trimmed by 8 bases and 2 bases, with 10 bases remaining between them. The germline gives CDR1 SGHAT, CDR2 FQNNGV. The CDR3 totals 13 residues. The CDR3 region is CASAAATYNEQFF. In nucleotides, the CDR3 is TGTGCCAGCGCAGCGGCCACCTACAATGAGCAGTTCTTC.

This sequence joins TRBV9 and TRBJ2-1; TRBD1 matches 8 bases. V dropped 0 bases and J dropped 1; count of bases not matched to a gene: 3. This CDR3 is 16 amino acids long. Germline CDR1 is SGDLS and CDR2 is YYNGEE. The CDR3 DNA reads TGTGCCAGCAGCGTAGGAGGGACAGGTTCCTACAATGAGCAGTTCTTC. Translation gives CASSVGGTGSYNEQFF.

The chain combines TRBV21-1 with TRBJ2-5; the DNA was not used to check the table's D call, TRBD2. TRBV21-1 is given as a pseudogene. The CDR3 loop spans 13 amino acids. CDR3 sequence (DNA): TGTGCCAGCAGCAAAGGCGCCGCTCTAACCCAGTACTTC. Translated: CASSKGAALTQYF.

CDR3 DNA: TGTGCCAGCAGCCCGGACTCTTATAGCAATCAGCCCCAGCATTTT. Amino acids: CASSPDSYSNQPQHF. V usage is TRBV27 and J usage is TRBJ1-5, with D unclear. V was cut by 6 bases and J by 0 bases, with 12 bases left in between. There are 15 residues in the CDR3. Germline V CDR1 and CDR2: MNHEY, SMNVEV (reference sequence).

Only one count was recorded for this clone. The chain carries TRBV5-1 and TRBJ2-2; TRBD1 agrees at 8 bases. After removal of 4 bases from V and 5 bases from J, the junction contained 4 bases not matched to a gene. Germline CDR1 is SGHRS and CDR2 is YFSETQ. This CDR3 is built from 14 residues. CDR3 coding DNA: TGCGCCAGCAGCCGGGGACAGGTTACCGGGGAGCTGTTTTTT. This encodes CASSRGQVTGELFF.

The genes are TRBV2 and TRBJ1-4; 11 bases map to TRBD1. With V trimmed by 4 bases and J by 7 bases, 2 bases remained unmatched. The CDR3 contains 14 residues. The germline gives CDR1 SNHLY, CDR2 FYNNEI. Written as DNA, the CDR3 is TGTGCCAGCAGTGGGGACAGGGGGGGTGAAAAACTGTTTTTT. This codes for CASSGDRGGEKLFF.

The CDR3 region has the DNA TGTGCCAGCAAAAAAAGAAGACAGGAAAATCAGCCCCAGCATTTT. Translated, it gives CASKKRRQENQPQHF. The chain carries TRBV6-1 and TRBJ1-5, with D possibly matching TRBD1 (6 bases). The CDR3 has 15 amino acids. V lost 7 bases to trimming and J lost 4 bases, with 17 bases between them. Germline V gene data show CDR1 as MNHNS and CDR2 as SASEGT.